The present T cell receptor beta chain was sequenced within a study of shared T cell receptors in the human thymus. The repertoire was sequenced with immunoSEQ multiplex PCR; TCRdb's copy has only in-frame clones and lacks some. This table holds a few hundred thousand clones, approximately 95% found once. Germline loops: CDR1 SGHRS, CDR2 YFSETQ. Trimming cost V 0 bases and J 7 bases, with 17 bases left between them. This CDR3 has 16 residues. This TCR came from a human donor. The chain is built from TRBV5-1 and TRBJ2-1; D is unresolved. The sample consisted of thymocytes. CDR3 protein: CASSLESTVGLNEQFF. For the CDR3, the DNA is TGCGCCAGCAGCTTGGAGTCTACGGTCGGATTGAATGAGCAGTTCTTC.